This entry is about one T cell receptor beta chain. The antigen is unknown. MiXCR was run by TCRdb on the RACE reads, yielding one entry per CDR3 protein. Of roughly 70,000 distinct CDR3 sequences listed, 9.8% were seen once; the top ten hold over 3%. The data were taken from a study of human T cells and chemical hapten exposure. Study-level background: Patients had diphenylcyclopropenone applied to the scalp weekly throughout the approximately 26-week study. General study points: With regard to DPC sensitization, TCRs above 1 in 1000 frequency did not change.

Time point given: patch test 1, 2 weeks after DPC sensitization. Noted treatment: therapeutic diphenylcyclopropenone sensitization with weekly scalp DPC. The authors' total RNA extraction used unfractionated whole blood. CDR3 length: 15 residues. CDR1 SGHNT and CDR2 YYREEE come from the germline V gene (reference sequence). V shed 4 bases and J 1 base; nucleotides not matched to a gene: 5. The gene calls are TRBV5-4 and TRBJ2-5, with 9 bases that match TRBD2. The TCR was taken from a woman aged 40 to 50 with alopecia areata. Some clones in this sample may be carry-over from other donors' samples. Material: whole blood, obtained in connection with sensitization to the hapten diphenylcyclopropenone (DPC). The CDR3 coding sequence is TGTGCCAGCAGCCCCGCGACTAGCGGCCAAGAGACCCAGTACTTC. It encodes CASSPATSGQETQYF. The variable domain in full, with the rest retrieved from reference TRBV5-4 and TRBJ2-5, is ETGVTQSPTHLIKTRGQQVTLRCSSQSGHNTVSWYQQALGQGPQFIFQYYREEENGRGNFPPRFSGLQFPNYSSELNVNALELDDSALYLCASSPATSGQETQYFGPGTRLLVL.